The 14 T cell receptor beta chains below come from one sample, sequenced in a study of shared clonotypes between healthy human individuals. Using immunoSEQ multiplex PCR, the repertoire was profiled, and TCRdb retains in-frame clones only, with some absent. The sample contains 1.5 million to 2.5 million clones, less than 95% of which appear only once. Positively selected for CCR7, the CD45RO-negative cells used as naive CD8 cells excluded terminally differentiated effector memory CD45RA+ cells. The material sequenced was naive CD8+ T cells sorted from blood. These receptors came from a man aged 18 to 35 in good health.

The CDR3 protein is CASSPYPNSSGSSSYNEQFF. In DNA, the CDR3 is TGTGCCAGCAGCCCATACCCCAATTCTAGCGGGAGTAGTTCCTACAATGAGCAGTTCTTC. The chain is built from TRBV9 and TRBJ2-1; TRBD2 matches 10 bases. V lost 4 bases to trimming and J lost 1 base; unmatched junction nucleotides: 17. The CDR3 sequence is 20 residues long. Germline V gene lookup returns CDR1 SGDLS and CDR2 YYNGEE.

The chain links TRBV4-1 to TRBJ2-2; D is uncertain. The V gene lost 6 bases and the J gene lost 4 bases, with 9 bases spanning the gap. The germline gives CDR1 MGHRA, CDR2 YSYEKL. CDR3 length: 13 amino acids. In nucleotides, the CDR3 is TGCGCCAGCAGTCTTATCGTCACCGGGGAGCTGTTTTTT. The encoded protein is CASSLIVTGELFF.

The chain couples TRBV27 to TRBJ2-7, with 9 bases aligning to TRBD2. V shed 7 bases and J 5 bases; nucleotides not matched to a gene: 6. Germline V gene data show CDR1 as MNHEY and CDR2 as SMNVEV (reference sequence). CDR3 length: 13 amino acids. The CDR3 DNA reads as TGTGCCAGCAAACCAGCGGGGGGAAACGAGCAGTACTTC. Translated: CASKPAGGNEQYF.

This rearrangement joins TRBV29-1 to TRBJ2-1; 11 bases map to TRBD2. CDR3 length equals 17 residues. With V trimmed by 0 bases and J by 3 bases, 7 bases remained unmatched. From germline, CDR1 is SQVTM and CDR2 ANQGSEA. Here the CDR3 DNA reads TGCAGCGTTGAAGATCTGGGGACTAGCGGAGTCTACAATGAGCAGTTCTTC. This translates into CSVEDLGTSGVYNEQFF.

V and J are TRBV5-8 and TRBJ1-5, with D perhaps TRBD1 (5 bases). CDR3 length: 15 residues. Germline assignment: CDR1 SGHTS and CDR2 YDEGEE. The V end lost 4 bases, the J end lost 0 bases, and 11 bases lay between the germline ends. The CDR3 loop reads CASSTGTASNQPQHF. CDR3 in DNA: TGTGCCAGCAGCACCGGGACTGCTAGCAATCAGCCCCAGCATTTT.

For this clone: This sample includes further DNA sequences coding for the same CDR3. V is TRBV5-6 and J is TRBJ2-7; D uncertain. Trimming took 0 bases from V and 4 from J, leaving 5 bases between them. The CDR3 loop spans 12 amino acids. The germline gives CDR1 SGHDT, CDR2 YYEEEE. The CDR3 coding sequence is TGTGCCAGCAGCTTGGGAACATACGAGCAGTACTTC. Its translation: CASSLGTYEQYF.

This chain connects TRBV6-6 to TRBJ2-5; TRBD2 matches 12 bases. J lost 4 bases, V lost 6 bases, and 3 bases had no gene match. The CDR3 has 14 residues. CDR1 and CDR2 from the germline V gene are MNHNY and SVGAGI (reference sequence). CDR3 in amino acids: CASSLAGGLETQYF. In DNA form, the CDR3 reads TGTGCCAGCAGCCTAGCGGGAGGGCTAGAGACCCAGTACTTC.

V gene TRBV30 combines with J gene TRBJ2-7; D gene uncertain. In germline, CDR1 is GTSNPN, CDR2 SVGIG (reference sequence). The CDR3 has 16 amino acids. Trimming removed 0 bases at V and 2 bases at J, with 17 bases between. CDR3 sequence (DNA): TGTGCCTGGAGTGTACCGAGTGGGCGCTTCCCCTACGAGCAGTACTTC. Residues: CAWSVPSGRFPYEQYF.

A single count supports this clone. The V gene is TRBV4-1, the J gene TRBJ2-3, with 7 bases lining up with TRBD1. The CDR3 length is 14 residues. After removal of 5 bases from V and 6 bases from J, the junction contained 8 bases not matched to a gene. The germline CDR1 and CDR2 sequences are MGHRA and YSYEKL. CDR3 protein: CASSFEGARDTQYF. As DNA, the CDR3 is TGCGCCAGCAGCTTTGAGGGGGCCAGGGATACGCAGTATTTT.

This rearrangement joins TRBV5-8 to TRBJ2-7; TRBD1 or TRBD2 may be the D gene (6 bases each). This CDR3 contains 16 residues. The V and J ends lost 2 bases and 3 bases respectively, with 18 bases between them. Germline CDR1 and CDR2: SGHTS and YDEGEE. The chain's CDR3 is CASSFTPLEGGYEQYF. Written as DNA, the CDR3 is TGTGCCAGCAGCTTCACCCCTTTGGAGGGGGGCTACGAGCAGTACTTC.

The chain is built from TRBV28 and TRBJ2-6; a weak D match, TRBD1 (7 bases). This CDR3 is built from 19 residues. Trimming shortened V by 5 bases and J by 2 bases, and 22 bases separated the two germline ends. Germline loops: CDR1 MDHEN, CDR2 SYDVKM. This chain's CDR3 is CASSVGPVTGRTGANVLTF. CDR3 in DNA: TGTGCCAGCAGTGTGGGGCCTGTGACAGGGAGGACTGGGGCCAACGTCCTGACTTTC.

The chain employs TRBV9 and TRBJ2-1; D is unclear. Germline CDR1 SGDLS, CDR2 YYNGEE. Trimming shortened V by 0 bases and J by 6 bases, and 7 bases separated the two germline ends. The CDR3 sequence is 13 residues long. The CDR3 DNA follows: TGTGCCAGCAGCGTAGGAGTTCTCAATGAGCAGTTCTTC. This gives the protein CASSVGVLNEQFF.

This chain joins TRBV30 and TRBJ2-7, with 11 bases aligning to TRBD2. Germline loops: CDR1 GTSNPN, CDR2 SVGIG (reference sequence). The CDR3 runs to 18 residues. After removal of 2 bases from V and 0 bases from J, the junction contained 12 bases not matched to a gene. The CDR3 sequence is CAWSTAGTSGHFSYEQYF. The CDR3 coding sequence is TGTGCCTGGAGTACCGCCGGGACTAGCGGCCATTTCTCCTACGAGCAGTACTTC. Drawing the rest from reference TRBV30 and TRBJ2-7, the complete variable domain is SQTIHQWPATLVQPVGSPLSLECTVEGTSNPNLYWYRQAAGRGLQLLFYSVGIGQISSEVPQNLSASRPQDRQFILSSKKLLLSDSGFYLCAWSTAGTSGHFSYEQYFGPGTRLTVT.

The chain couples TRBV27 to TRBJ1-2, with D unresolved. Trimming stripped 1 base from V and 1 base from J, with 13 bases between. The germline CDR1 and CDR2 sequences are MNHEY and SMNVEV (reference sequence). The CDR3 contains 16 residues. The CDR3 DNA reads TGTGCCAGCAGTTTATTTGGCGGCGACTTTAACTATGGCTACACCTTC. As protein: CASSLFGGDFNYGYTF.